These T cell receptor beta chains were read from a single sample in a study of blood T cell repertoires in COVID-19. Measured with immunoSEQ multiplex PCR; TCRdb has only the in-frame clones, and not every one. The table shows 250,000 to 300,000 clones, with under 95% occurring only once. Material: PBMCs or T cells enriched from blood (not recorded which). These TCRs come from a woman in her forties with acute COVID-19. CDR3s include the opening cysteine and the closing phenylalanine or tryptophan. D genes are given only for firm matches. The listing skips clone size in some rows; elsewhere it reads once, few, many or a size class.

d_call clone_size j_call v_call cdr3_aa cdr3_nt
NA NA TRBJ1-1 TRBV12-3/TRBV12-4 CASKGQMNTEAFF TGTGCCAGCAAAGGACAGATGAACACTGAAGCTTTCTTT
NA NA TRBJ2-4 TRBV5-4 CASSLAGRNIQYF TGTGCCAGCAGCTTGGCGGGGAGAAACATTCAGTACTTC
NA NA TRBJ2-3 TRBV7-3 CASSPLGGVADTQYF TGTGCCAGCAGCCCCCTAGGGGGGGTTGCAGATACGCAGTATTTT
NA NA TRBJ2-7 TRBV21-1 CASSIRDRDYEQYF TGTGCCAGCAGCATCCGGGACAGGGATTACGAGCAGTACTTC
NA NA TRBJ1-1 TRBV5-1 CASSNSLTTEAFF TGCGCCAGCAGTAATAGTTTAACCACTGAAGCTTTCTTT
NA NA TRBJ2-3 TRBV5-1 CASSPQGMGTDTQYF TGCGCCAGCAGCCCTCAGGGTATGGGGACAGATACGCAGTATTTT
TRBD1 NA TRBJ2-3 TRBV5-5 CASSLRTRTGRTDTQYF TGTGCCAGCAGCTTGAGAACCCGGACAGGGCGGACAGATACGCAGTATTTT
TRBD1 NA TRBJ2-1 TRBV13 CASSSQGAGNEQFF TGTGCCAGCAGCTCTCAGGGGGCCGGGAATGAGCAGTTCTTC
TRBD1 NA TRBJ1-6 TRBV5-5 CASSLTGVNSPLHF TGTGCCAGCAGCTTGACAGGGGTAAACTCACCCCTCCACTTT
TRBD2 NA TRBJ2-1 TRBV6-5 CASRGPLLAGGQFF TGTGCCAGCAGAGGTCCCTTACTAGCGGGAGGGCAGTTCTTC
NA once TRBJ1-1 TRBV6-4 CASAPSEDTEAFF TGTGCCAGTGCCCCGTCGGAGGACACTGAAGCTTTCTTT
TRBD1 NA TRBJ1-1 TRBV30 CASHRGKNTEAFF TGTGCCTCCCACAGGGGTAAGAACACTGAAGCTTTCTTT
NA NA TRBJ1-2 TRBV4-1 CASSQDRGKNGYTF TGCGCCAGCAGCCAAGATAGAGGGAAGAATGGCTACACCTTC
NA few TRBJ2-2 TRBV7-2 CASSTSGTNTGELFF TGTGCCAGCAGCACCTCCGGGACGAACACCGGGGAGCTGTTTTTT
TRBD2 once TRBJ2-1 TRBV9 CASSPTGGPNEQFF TGTGCCAGCAGCCCCACGGGAGGGCCTAATGAGCAGTTCTTC
TRBD1 NA TRBJ1-2 TRBV28 CASSQGVYGYTF TGTGCCAGCAGTCAGGGGGTCTATGGCTACACCTTC
NA NA TRBJ1-5 TRBV30 CAWSVQGRTPQHF TGTGCCTGGAGTGTACAGGGCAGGACGCCCCAGCATTTT
NA NA TRBJ1-5 TRBV2 CASRVTDSHNQPQHF TGTGCCAGCAGGGTTACAGACAGTCACAATCAGCCCCAGCATTTT